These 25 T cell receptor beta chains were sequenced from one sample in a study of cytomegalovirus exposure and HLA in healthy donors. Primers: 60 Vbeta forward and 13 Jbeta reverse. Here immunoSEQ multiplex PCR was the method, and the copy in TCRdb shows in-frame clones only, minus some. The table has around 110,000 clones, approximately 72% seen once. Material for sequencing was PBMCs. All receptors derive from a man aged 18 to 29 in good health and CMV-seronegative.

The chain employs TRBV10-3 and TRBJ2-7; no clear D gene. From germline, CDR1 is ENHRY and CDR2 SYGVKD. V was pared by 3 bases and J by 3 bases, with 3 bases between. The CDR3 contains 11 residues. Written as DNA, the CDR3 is TGTGCCATCAGTGACGGCTACGAGCAGTACTTC. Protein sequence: CAISDGYEQYF.

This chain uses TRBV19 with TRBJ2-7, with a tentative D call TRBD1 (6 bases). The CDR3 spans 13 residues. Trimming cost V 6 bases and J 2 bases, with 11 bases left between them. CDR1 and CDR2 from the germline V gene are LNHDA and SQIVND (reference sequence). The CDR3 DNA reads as TGTGCCAGTAGCCGGGACAATACCTACGAGCAGTACTTC. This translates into CASSRDNTYEQYF.

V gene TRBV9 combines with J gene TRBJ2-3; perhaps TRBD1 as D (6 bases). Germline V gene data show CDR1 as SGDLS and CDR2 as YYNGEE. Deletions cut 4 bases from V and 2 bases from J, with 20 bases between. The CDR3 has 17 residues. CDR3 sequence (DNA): TGTGCCAGCAGCTATTCACCGGGTAGGGGGTACACAGATACGCAGTATTTT. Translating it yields CASSYSPGRGYTDTQYF.

CDR3 amino acids: CASIHRVGRFSNQPQHF. Written as DNA, the CDR3 is TGTGCCAGCATCCACAGAGTGGGGAGATTTAGCAATCAGCCCCAGCATTTT. The chain has TRBV28 and TRBJ1-5; D gene ambiguous. From germline, CDR1 is MDHEN and CDR2 SYDVKM. The V end was cut by 7 bases, the J end by 0 bases, with 19 bases between. This CDR3 has 17 residues.

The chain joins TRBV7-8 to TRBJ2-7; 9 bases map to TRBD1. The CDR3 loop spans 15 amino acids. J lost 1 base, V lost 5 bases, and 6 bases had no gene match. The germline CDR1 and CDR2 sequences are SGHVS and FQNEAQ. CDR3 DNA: TGTGCCAGCAGCCCCGGGACAGGGATGTCCTACGAGCAGTACTTC. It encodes CASSPGTGMSYEQYF.

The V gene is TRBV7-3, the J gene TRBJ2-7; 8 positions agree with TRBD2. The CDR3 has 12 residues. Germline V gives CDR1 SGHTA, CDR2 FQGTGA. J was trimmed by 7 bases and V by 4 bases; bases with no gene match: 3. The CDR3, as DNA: TGTGCCAGCAGCTCCGGCGGGGGGGAGCAGTACTTC. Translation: CASSSGGGEQYF.

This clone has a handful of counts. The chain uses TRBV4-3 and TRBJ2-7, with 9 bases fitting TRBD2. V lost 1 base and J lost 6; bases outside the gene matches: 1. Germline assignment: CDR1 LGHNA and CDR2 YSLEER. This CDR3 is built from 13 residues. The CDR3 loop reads CASSQVSGSEQYF. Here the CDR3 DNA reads TGCGCCAGCAGCCAAGTTAGCGGGAGCGAGCAGTACTTC.

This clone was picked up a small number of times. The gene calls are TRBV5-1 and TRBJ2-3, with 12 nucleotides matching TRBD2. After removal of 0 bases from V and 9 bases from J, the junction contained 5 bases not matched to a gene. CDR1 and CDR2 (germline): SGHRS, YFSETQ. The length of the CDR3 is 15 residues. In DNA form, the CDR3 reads TGCGCCAGCAGCTTGGGACTAGCGGGAGTTCGGACGCAGTATTTT. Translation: CASSLGLAGVRTQYF.

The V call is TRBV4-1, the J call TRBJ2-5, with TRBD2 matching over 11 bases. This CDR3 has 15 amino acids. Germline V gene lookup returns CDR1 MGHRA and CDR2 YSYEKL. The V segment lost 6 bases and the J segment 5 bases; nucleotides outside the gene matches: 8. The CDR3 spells CASRPTSGGWETQYF. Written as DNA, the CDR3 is TGCGCCAGCAGACCCACTAGCGGGGGATGGGAGACCCAGTACTTC.

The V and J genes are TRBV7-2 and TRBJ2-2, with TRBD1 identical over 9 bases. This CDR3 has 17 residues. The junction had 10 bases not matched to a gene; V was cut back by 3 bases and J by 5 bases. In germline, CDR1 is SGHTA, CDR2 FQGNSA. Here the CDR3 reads CASSFGGTGSVTGELFF. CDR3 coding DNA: TGTGCCAGCAGCTTCGGGGGGACAGGGTCGGTGACCGGGGAGCTGTTTTTT.

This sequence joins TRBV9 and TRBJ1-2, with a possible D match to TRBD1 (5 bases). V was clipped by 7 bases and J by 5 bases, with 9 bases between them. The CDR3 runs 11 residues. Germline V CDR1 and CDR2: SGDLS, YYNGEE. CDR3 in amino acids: CASRGGYGYTF. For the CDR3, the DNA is TGTGCCAGCCGGGGGGGGTATGGCTACACCTTC.

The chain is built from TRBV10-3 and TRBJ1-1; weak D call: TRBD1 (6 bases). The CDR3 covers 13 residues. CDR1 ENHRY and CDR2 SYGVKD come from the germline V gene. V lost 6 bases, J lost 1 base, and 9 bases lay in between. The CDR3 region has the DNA TGTGCCATCAGCGAGACAGGGAACACTGAAGCTTTCTTT. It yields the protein CAISETGNTEAFF.

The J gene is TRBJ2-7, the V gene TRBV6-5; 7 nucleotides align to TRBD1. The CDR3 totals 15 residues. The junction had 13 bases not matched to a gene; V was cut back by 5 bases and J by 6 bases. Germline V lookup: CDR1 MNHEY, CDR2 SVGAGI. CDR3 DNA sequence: TGTGCCAGCAGTGCCGGGACAGATCTATTTAGCGAGCAGTACTTC. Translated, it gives CASSAGTDLFSEQYF.

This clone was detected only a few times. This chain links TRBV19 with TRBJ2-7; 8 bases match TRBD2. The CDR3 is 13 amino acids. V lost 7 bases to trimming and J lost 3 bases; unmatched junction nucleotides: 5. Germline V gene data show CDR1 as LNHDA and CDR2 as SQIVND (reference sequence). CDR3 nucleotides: TGTGCCAGTATTGGCGGGAGGAACTACGAGCAGTACTTC. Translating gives CASIGGRNYEQYF. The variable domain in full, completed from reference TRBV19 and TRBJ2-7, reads DGGITQSPKYLFRKEGQNVTLSCEQNLNHDAMYWYRQDPGQGLRLIYYSQIVNDFQKGDIAEGYSVSREKKESFPLTVTSAQKNPTAFYLCASIGGRNYEQYFGPGTRLTVT.

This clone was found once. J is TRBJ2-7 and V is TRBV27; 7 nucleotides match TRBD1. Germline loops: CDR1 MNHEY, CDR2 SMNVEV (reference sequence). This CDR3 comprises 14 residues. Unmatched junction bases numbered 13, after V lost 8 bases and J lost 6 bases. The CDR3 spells CASHLHTGVGEQYF. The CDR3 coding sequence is TGTGCCAGCCATCTTCATACAGGGGTAGGCGAGCAGTACTTC.

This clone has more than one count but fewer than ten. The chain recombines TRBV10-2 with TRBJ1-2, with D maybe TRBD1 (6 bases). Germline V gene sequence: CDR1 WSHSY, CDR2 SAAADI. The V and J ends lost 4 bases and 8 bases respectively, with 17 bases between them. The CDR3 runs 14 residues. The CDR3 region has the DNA TGCGCCAGCAGTGGCTACAGGGAGTTGGAGGGCTACACCTTC. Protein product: CASSGYRELEGYTF.

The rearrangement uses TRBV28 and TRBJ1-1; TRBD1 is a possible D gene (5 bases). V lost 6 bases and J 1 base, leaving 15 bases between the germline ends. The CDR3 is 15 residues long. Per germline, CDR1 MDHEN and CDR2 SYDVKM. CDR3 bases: TGTGCCAGCAGGCGACAGACGTGGGGGAACACTGAAGCTTTCTTT. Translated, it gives CASRRQTWGNTEAFF. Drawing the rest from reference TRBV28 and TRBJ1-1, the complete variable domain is DVKVTQSSRYLVKRTGEKVFLECVQDMDHENMFWYRQDPGLGLRLIYFSYDVKMKEKGDIPEGYSVSREKKERFSLILESASTNQTSMYLCASRRQTWGNTEAFFGQGTRLTVV.

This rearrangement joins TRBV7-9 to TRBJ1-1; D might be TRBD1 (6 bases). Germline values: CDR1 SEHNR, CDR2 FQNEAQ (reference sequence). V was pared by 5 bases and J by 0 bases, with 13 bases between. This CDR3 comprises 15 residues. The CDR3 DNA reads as TGTGCCAGCAGCACACTACAGGGTTTGAACACTGAAGCTTTCTTT. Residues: CASSTLQGLNTEAFF.

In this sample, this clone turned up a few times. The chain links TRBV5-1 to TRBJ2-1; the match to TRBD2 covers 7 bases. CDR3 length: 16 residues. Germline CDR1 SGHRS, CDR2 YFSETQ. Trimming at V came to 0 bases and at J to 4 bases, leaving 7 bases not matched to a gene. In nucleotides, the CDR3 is TGCGCCAGCAGCTTGGGATTCTTGGGGGGGTACAATGAGCAGTTCTTC. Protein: CASSLGFLGGYNEQFF.

The CDR3 loop is CASSQDGQGQETQYF. The CDR3 DNA is TGTGCCAGCAGCCAAGATGGGCAGGGACAAGAGACCCAGTACTTC. V and J are TRBV4-2 and TRBJ2-5; tentatively, D is TRBD1 (5 bases). This CDR3 has 15 residues. The germline CDR1 and CDR2 sequences are LGHNA and YNFKEQ. V lost 0 bases and J lost 2, with 10 bases in between.

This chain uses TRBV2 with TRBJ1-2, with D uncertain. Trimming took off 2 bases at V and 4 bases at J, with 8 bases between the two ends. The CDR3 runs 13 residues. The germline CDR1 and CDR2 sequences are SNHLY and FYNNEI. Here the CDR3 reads CASSEREFYGYTF. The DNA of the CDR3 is TGTGCCAGCAGTGAACGGGAGTTCTATGGCTACACCTTC.

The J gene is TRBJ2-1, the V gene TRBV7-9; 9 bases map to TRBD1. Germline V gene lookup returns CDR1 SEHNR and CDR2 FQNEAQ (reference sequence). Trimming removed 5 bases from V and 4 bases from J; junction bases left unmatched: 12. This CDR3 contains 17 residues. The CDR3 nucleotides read TGTGCCAGCAGCCCCCGCCTCGACAGGGGGAAGTACAATGAGCAGTTCTTC. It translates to CASSPRLDRGKYNEQFF.

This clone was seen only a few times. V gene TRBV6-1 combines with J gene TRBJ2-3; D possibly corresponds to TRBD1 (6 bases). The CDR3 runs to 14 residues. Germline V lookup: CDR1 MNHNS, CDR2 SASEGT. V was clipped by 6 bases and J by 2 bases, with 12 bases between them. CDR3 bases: TGTGCCAGCAGCATACAGGGAAACACAGATACGCAGTATTTT. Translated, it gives CASSIQGNTDTQYF.

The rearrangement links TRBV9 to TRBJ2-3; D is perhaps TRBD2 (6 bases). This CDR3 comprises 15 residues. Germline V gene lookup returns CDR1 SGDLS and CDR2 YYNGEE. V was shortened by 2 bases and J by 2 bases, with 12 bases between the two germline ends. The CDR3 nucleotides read TGTGCCAGCAGCGTGGACGGGACTTCCACAGATACGCAGTATTTT. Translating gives CASSVDGTSTDTQYF.

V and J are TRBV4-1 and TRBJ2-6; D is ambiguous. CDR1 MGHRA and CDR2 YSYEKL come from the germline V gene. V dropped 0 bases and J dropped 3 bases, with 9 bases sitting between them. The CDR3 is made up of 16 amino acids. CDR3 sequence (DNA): TGCGCCAGCAGCCAAGATGGAGCACTTGGGGCCAACGTCCTGACTTTC. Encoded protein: CASSQDGALGANVLTF.